This TCR beta chain emerged from a study of blood T cell repertoires in COVID-19. For the study at large: Collection of acute and convalescent COVID-19 samples took place in the United States, Italy and Spain. Sample material is recorded as cDNA or gDNA derived from T cells, B-cell-depleted T cells, or PBMCs.

Seattle patients were enrolled while actively infected and followed longitudinally. Original analysis: Reference gene primer amplification yielded estimated nucleated cell counts. Data came from immunoSEQ multiplex PCR; TCRdb stores just in-frame clones and leaves some out. The DNA gave D and trimming, while V, J and clone size come from that table. This sample yields some 270,000 clones, of which roughly 90% are seen a single time; 2.1% belongs to the top ten. Germline CDR1 LNHDA, CDR2 SQIVND (reference sequence). The CDR3 spans 15 residues. Trimming removed 5 bases at V and 3 bases at J, with 11 bases between.

The chain carries TRBV19 and TRBJ1-6, with a possible D match to TRBD1 (6 bases). Source material: peripheral blood. This receptor was obtained from a woman between 55 and 75 years old with COVID-19, enrolled during active disease. The CDR3 DNA reads TGTGCCAGTAGTCTGGGGGCCGACTATAATTCACCCCTCCACTTT. Protein product: CASSLGADYNSPLHF.